This is a list of T cell receptor beta chains from one sample in a study of T cells after yellow fever vaccination. TCRdb re-analysed the 5' RACE reads in MiXCR, keeping a single row per CDR3 protein. This table holds 250,000 to 300,000 distinct CDR3 sequences, around 5.3% found once. The material was CD4+ T cells sorted from PBMCs, obtained on the day of the yellow fever booster vaccination. The receptors derive from a man between 18 and 29 years old who received the YFV17D yellow fever vaccine. The CDR3 runs from the conserved cysteine through the conserved F or W. The D gene is left open where the match is weak. Some rows have no size entry. The others give once, few or many, or a class for an expanded clone.

d_gene: NA
j_gene: TRBJ1-3
v_gene: TRBV5-1
abundance: NA
CDR3aa: CASRGGGGLSSGNTIYF
CDR3nt: TGCGCCAGCAGGGGCGGCGGTGGGCTGAGCTCTGGAAACACCATATATTTT

d_gene: NA
j_gene: TRBJ1-1
v_gene: TRBV6-1
abundance: NA
CDR3aa: CASSVRVTEAFF
CDR3nt: TGTGCCAGCAGTGTACGAGTGACTGAAGCTTTCTTT

d_gene: NA
j_gene: TRBJ1-2
v_gene: TRBV2
abundance: few
CDR3aa: CASSPKPEGYTF
CDR3nt: TGTGCCAGCAGTCCTAAGCCAGAAGGCTACACCTTC

d_gene: NA
j_gene: TRBJ2-2
v_gene: TRBV7-9
abundance: many
CDR3aa: CASSFLDHAGELFF
CDR3nt: TGTGCCAGCAGCTTCCTGGACCACGCCGGGGAGCTGTTTTTT

d_gene: NA
j_gene: TRBJ2-1
v_gene: TRBV18
abundance: few
CDR3aa: CASSPPSISYNEQFF
CDR3nt: TGTGCCAGCTCACCACCAAGTATCTCCTACAATGAGCAGTTCTTC

d_gene: NA
j_gene: TRBJ1-3
v_gene: TRBV5-1
abundance: NA
CDR3aa: CASSLGISGGNTIYF
CDR3nt: TGCGCCAGCAGCCTAGGGATCTCGGGCGGAAACACCATATATTTT

d_gene: NA
j_gene: TRBJ1-2
v_gene: TRBV6-5
abundance: many
CDR3aa: CASSYGILTGGYTF
CDR3nt: TGTGCCAGCAGTTACGGCATACTAACGGGAGGCTACACCTTC

d_gene: NA
j_gene: TRBJ1-1
v_gene: TRBV3-1
abundance: many
CDR3aa: CASSHAKEAFF
CDR3nt: TGTGCCAGCAGCCATGCGAAAGAAGCTTTCTTT

d_gene: TRBD1
j_gene: TRBJ1-6
v_gene: TRBV6-5
abundance: NA
CDR3aa: CASSFQGQGTRSPLHF
CDR3nt: TGTGCCAGCAGTTTCCAGGGACAGGGAACTCGATCACCCCTCCACTTT

d_gene: TRBD1
j_gene: TRBJ2-1
v_gene: TRBV5-5
abundance: few
CDR3aa: CASSDKLETGFLNEQFF
CDR3nt: TGTGCCAGCAGCGACAAATTGGAGACAGGGTTTCTTAATGAGCAGTTCTTC

d_gene: NA
j_gene: TRBJ2-3
v_gene: TRBV7-9
abundance: NA
CDR3aa: CASSRTGRTDTQYF
CDR3nt: TGTGCCAGCAGCAGGACCGGACGCACAGATACGCAGTATTTT

d_gene: NA
j_gene: TRBJ2-6
v_gene: TRBV12-3/TRBV12-4
abundance: many
CDR3aa: CASSFSGANVLTF
CDR3nt: TGTGCCAGCAGCTTCTCTGGGGCCAACGTCCTGACTTTC

d_gene: NA
j_gene: TRBJ1-5
v_gene: TRBV28
abundance: many
CDR3aa: CASSLAGHQPQHF
CDR3nt: TGTGCCAGCAGTTTGGCAGGGCATCAGCCCCAGCATTTT

d_gene: NA
j_gene: TRBJ2-4
v_gene: TRBV29-1
abundance: many
CDR3aa: CSVEDLKGSNIQYF
CDR3nt: TGCAGCGTTGAAGATTTGAAAGGGTCGAACATTCAGTACTTC

d_gene: NA
j_gene: TRBJ2-2
v_gene: TRBV24-1
abundance: few
CDR3aa: CATSDILTGRPGELFF
CDR3nt: TGTGCCACCAGTGATATACTGACAGGCAGGCCCGGGGAGCTGTTTTTT

d_gene: NA
j_gene: TRBJ1-1
v_gene: TRBV7-9
abundance: NA
CDR3aa: CASSSRAGAEAFF
CDR3nt: TGTGCCAGCAGCTCCAGGGCGGGCGCTGAAGCTTTCTTT

d_gene: NA
j_gene: TRBJ1-2
v_gene: TRBV6-1
abundance: NA
CDR3aa: CASSGGRTNYGYTF
CDR3nt: TGTGCCAGCAGTGGCGGACGGACTAACTATGGCTACACCTTC

d_gene: NA
j_gene: TRBJ2-2
v_gene: TRBV24-1
abundance: NA
CDR3aa: CATRIDGNTGELFF
CDR3nt: TGTGCCACCAGAATTGACGGGAACACCGGGGAGCTGTTTTTT

d_gene: NA
j_gene: TRBJ2-5
v_gene: TRBV12-3/TRBV12-4
abundance: many
CDR3aa: CASSLAEAVETQYF
CDR3nt: TGTGCCAGCAGTTTAGCGGAGGCAGTAGAGACCCAGTACTTC

d_gene: TRBD1
j_gene: TRBJ1-2
v_gene: TRBV6-1
abundance: NA
CDR3aa: CASSGERTGVIGYGYTF
CDR3nt: TGTGCCAGCAGTGGAGAGAGGACAGGGGTCATCGGCTATGGCTACACCTTC

d_gene: TRBD1
j_gene: TRBJ1-5
v_gene: TRBV28
abundance: few
CDR3aa: CASHRGMIQPQHF
CDR3nt: TGTGCCAGTCACAGGGGGATGATTCAGCCCCAGCATTTT

d_gene: NA
j_gene: TRBJ1-5
v_gene: TRBV4-3
abundance: NA
CDR3aa: CASSQDMNSNQPQHF
CDR3nt: TGCGCCAGCAGCCAAGATATGAATAGCAATCAGCCCCAGCATTTT

d_gene: TRBD1
j_gene: TRBJ1-2
v_gene: TRBV5-6
abundance: NA
CDR3aa: CASSLVYVTGGNYGYTF
CDR3nt: TGTGCCAGCAGCTTGGTCTACGTGACAGGGGGCAACTATGGCTACACCTTC

d_gene: TRBD2
j_gene: TRBJ2-7
v_gene: TRBV5-6
abundance: NA
CDR3aa: CASSFYLGAGLVTYEQYF
CDR3nt: TGTGCCAGCAGCTTTTACCTAGGAGCGGGACTGGTAACCTACGAGCAGTACTTC

d_gene: TRBD2
j_gene: TRBJ2-5
v_gene: TRBV7-2
abundance: many
CDR3aa: CASSRGREETQYF
CDR3nt: TGTGCCAGCAGCCGAGGGAGGGAAGAGACCCAGTACTTC

d_gene: NA
j_gene: TRBJ2-1
v_gene: TRBV6-2/TRBV6-3
abundance: NA
CDR3aa: CASSKRYNEQFF
CDR3nt: TGTGCCAGCAGTAAGCGCTACAATGAGCAGTTCTTC

d_gene: NA
j_gene: TRBJ1-2
v_gene: TRBV20-1
abundance: many
CDR3aa: CSAVLLLYGYTF
CDR3nt: TGCAGTGCTGTACTCCTGCTTTATGGCTACACCTTC